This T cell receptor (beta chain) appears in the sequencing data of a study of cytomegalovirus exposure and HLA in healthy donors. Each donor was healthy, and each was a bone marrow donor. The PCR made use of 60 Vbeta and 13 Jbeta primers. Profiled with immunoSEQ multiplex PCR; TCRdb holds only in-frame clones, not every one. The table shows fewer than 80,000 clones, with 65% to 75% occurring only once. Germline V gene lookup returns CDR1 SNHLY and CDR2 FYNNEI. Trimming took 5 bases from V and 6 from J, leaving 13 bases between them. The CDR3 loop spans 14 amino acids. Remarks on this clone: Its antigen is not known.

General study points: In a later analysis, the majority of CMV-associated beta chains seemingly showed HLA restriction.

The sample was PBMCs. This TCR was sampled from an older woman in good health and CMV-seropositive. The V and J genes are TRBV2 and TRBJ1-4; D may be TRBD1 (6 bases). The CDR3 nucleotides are TGTGCCAGCAGTCCGGGGAAGGGGGATGAAAAACTGTTTTTT. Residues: CASSPGKGDEKLFF. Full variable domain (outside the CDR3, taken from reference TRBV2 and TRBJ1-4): EPEVTQTPSHQVTQMGQEVILRCVPISNHLYFYWYRQILGQKVEFLVSFYNNEISEKSEIFDDQFSVERPDGSNFTLKIRSTKLEDSAMYFCASSPGKGDEKLFFGSGTQLSVL.